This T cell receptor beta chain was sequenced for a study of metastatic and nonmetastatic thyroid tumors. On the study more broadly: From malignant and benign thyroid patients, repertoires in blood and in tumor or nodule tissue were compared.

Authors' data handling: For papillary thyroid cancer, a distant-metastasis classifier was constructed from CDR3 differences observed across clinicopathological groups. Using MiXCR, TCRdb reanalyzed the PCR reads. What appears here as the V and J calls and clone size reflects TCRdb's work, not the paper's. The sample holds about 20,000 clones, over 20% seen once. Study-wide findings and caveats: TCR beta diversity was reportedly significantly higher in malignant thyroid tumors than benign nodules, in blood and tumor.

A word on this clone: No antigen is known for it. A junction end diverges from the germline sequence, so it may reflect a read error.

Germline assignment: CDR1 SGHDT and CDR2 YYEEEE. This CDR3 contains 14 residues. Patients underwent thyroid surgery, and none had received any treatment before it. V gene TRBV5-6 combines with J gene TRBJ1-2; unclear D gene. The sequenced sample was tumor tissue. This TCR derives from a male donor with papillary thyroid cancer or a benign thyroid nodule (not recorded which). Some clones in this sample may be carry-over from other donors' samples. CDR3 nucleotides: TGTGCGAGCAGCTTGCGTCAGGCCCGCTATGCCTACACCTTC. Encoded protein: CASSLRQARYAYTF.